The source of this T cell receptor (beta chain) is a study of cytomegalovirus exposure and HLA in healthy donors. Study-wide results and caveats: An analysis that was carried out later associated 17,000 or so TCR beta sequences with HLA alleles at 0.05 false discovery rate. Clonal expansion, a later analysis showed, was greater in HLA-associated TCR beta chains than in equally common others.

Note on this clone: Antigen specificity is unknown.

Use of 60 Vbeta and 13 Jbeta primers characterized the PCR. Original data processing: Later, an analysis found about 83 million unique TCR beta chains, and 10 million to 11 million of these were shared. Clones were read by immunoSEQ multiplex PCR, and TCRdb kept only the in-frame ones, dropping some. V, J and clone size are taken as reported in that table, and D and trimming were inferred from the DNA itself. The top ten clones hold less than 3.5% of a sample with around 130,000 clones, around 80% of them seen once. V trimming: 7 bases; J trimming: 5 bases; junction bases outside the gene matches: 3. The germline gives CDR1 SNHLY, CDR2 FYNNEI. CDR3 length equals 12 residues.

The clonotype was recovered from a man in his fifties or sixties in good health and CMV-seronegative. The chain has TRBV2 and TRBJ1-2, with 8 bases aligning to TRBD1. Sequenced input: PBMCs. The CDR3 nucleotides read TGTGCCAGCAACAGGGGGGGTTATGGCTACACCTTC. This translates into CASNRGGYGYTF.